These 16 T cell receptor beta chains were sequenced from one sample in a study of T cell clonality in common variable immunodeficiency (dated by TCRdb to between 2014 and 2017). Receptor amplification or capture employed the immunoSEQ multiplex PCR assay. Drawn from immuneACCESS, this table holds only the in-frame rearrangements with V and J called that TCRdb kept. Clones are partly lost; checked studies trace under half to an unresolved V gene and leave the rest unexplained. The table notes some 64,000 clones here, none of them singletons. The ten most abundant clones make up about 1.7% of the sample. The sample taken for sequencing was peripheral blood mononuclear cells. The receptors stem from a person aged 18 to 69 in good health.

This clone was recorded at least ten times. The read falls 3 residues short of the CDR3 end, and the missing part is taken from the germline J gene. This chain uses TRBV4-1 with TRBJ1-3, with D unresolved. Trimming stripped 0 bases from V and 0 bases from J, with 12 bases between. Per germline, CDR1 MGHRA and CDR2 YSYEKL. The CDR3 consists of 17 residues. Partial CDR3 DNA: TGCGCCAGCAGCCAAGATCAAGGGTTCTACTCTGGAAACACC. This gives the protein CASSQDQGFYSGNT. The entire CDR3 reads CASSQDQGFYSGNTIYF.

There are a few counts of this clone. The CDR3 loop reads CASSLMPGSYEQYF. The CDR3 bases that were read are TGTGCCAGCAGCCTCATGCCAGGGTCCTACGAG. The J gene is TRBJ2-7, the V gene TRBV7-9, with a tentative D call TRBD1 (5 bases). The DNA ends 3 residues before the CDR3 does, and the rest of the CDR3 is filled in from the germline J gene. The V end lost 5 bases, the J end lost 1 base, and 12 bases lay between the germline ends. The germline CDR1 and CDR2 sequences are SEHNR and FQNEAQ (reference sequence). The CDR3 contains 14 residues.

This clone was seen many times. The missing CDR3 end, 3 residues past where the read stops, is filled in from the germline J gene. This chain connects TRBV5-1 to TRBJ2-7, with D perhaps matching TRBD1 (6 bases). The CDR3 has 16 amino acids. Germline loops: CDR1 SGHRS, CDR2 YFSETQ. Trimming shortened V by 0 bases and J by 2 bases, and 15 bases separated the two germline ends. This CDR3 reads CASSLDYRVRPYEQYF. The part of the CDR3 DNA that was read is TGCGCCAGCAGCTTGGACTACAGGGTTAGGCCCTACGAG.

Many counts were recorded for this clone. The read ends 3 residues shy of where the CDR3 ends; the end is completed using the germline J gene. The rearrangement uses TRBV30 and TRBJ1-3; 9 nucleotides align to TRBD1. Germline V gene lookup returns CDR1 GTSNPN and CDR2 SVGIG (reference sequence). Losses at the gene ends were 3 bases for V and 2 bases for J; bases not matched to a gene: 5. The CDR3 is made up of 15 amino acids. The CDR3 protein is CAWSAGQGAGNTIYF. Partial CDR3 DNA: TGTGCCTGGAGCGCGGGACAGGGTGCTGGAAACACC.

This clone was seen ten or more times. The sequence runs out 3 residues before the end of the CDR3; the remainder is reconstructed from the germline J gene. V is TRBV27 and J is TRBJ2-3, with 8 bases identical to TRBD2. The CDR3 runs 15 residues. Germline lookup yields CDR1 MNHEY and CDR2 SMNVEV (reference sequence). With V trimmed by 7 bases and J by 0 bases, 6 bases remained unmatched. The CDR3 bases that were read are TGTGCCAGCACGTTTAGCGGGAAAAGCACAGATACG. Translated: CASTFSGKSTDT. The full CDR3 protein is CASTFSGKSTDTQYF.

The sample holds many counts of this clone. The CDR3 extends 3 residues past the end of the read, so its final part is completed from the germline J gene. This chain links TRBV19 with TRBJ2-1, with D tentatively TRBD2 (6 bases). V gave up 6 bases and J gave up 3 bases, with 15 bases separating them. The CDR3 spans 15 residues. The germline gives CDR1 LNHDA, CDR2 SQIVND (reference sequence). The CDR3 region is CASRPPGLHYNEQFF. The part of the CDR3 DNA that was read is TGTGCCAGTAGGCCTCCGGGACTCCACTACAATGAG.

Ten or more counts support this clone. The CDR3 reads CASSTPLGTSGGFSYEQYF. Partial CDR3 DNA: TGTGCCAGTAGTACCCCTCTCGGGACTAGCGGGGGGTTCTCCTACGAG. The chain joins TRBV19 to TRBJ2-7; TRBD2 agrees at 15 bases. The CDR3 extends 3 residues past the end of the read, so its final part is completed from the germline J gene. Losses at the gene ends were 4 bases for V and 0 bases for J; bases not matched to a gene: 10. The CDR3 sequence is 19 residues long. Germline-derived CDR1 and CDR2 are LNHDA and SQIVND (reference sequence).

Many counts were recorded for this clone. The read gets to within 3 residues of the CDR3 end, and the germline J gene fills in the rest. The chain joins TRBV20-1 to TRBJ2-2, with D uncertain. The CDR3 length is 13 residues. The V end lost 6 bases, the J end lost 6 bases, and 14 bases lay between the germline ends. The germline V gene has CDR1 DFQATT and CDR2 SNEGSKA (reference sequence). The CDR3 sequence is CSAINAAAGELFF. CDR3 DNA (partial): TGCAGTGCCATTAACGCGGCTGCCGGGGAG.

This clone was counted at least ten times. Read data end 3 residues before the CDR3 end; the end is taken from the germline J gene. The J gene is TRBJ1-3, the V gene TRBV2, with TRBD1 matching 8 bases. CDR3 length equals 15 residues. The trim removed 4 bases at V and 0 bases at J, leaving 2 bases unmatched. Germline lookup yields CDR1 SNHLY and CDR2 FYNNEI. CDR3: CASSGQGSSGNTIYF. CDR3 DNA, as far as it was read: TGTGCCAGCAGTGGACAGGGGTCCTCTGGAAACACC. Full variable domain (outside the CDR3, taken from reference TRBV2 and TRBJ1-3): EPEVTQTPSHQVTQMGQEVILRCVPISNHLYFYWYRQILGQKVEFLVSFYNNEISEKSEIFDDQFSVERPDGSNFTLKIRSTKLEDSAMYFCASSGQGSSGNTIYFGEGSWLTVV.

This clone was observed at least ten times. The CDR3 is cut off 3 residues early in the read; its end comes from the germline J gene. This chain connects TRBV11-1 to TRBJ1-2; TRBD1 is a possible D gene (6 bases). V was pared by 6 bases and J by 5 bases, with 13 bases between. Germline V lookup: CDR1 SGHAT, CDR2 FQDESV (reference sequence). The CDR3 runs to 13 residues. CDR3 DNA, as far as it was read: TGTGCCAGCAGTCCGGACAGAAATTATGGC. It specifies CASSPDRNYG. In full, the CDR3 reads CASSPDRNYGYTF.

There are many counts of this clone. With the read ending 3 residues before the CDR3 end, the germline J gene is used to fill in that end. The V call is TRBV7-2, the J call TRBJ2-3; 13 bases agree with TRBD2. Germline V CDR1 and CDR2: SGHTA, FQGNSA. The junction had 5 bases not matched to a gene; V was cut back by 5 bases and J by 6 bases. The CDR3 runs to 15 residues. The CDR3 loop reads CASSAGTSGVDTQYF. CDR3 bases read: TGTGCCAGCAGCGCCGGGACTAGCGGGGTGGATACG.

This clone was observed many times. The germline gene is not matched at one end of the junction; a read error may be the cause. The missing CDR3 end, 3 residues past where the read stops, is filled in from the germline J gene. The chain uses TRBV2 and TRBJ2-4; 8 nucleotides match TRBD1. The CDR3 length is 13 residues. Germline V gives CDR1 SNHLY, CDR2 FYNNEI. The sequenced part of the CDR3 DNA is TGTGCCAGCGGTGACAGGGGTGGAGACATT. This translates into CASGDRGGDI. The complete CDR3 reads CASGDRGGDIQYF.

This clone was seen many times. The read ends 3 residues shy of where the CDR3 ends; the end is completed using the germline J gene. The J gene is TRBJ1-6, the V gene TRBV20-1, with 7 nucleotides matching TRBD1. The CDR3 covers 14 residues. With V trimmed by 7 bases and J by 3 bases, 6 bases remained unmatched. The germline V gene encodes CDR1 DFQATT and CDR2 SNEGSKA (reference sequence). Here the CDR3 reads CSVQTGDYNSPLHF. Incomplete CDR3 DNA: TGCAGTGTCCAAACAGGGGACTATAATTCACCC.

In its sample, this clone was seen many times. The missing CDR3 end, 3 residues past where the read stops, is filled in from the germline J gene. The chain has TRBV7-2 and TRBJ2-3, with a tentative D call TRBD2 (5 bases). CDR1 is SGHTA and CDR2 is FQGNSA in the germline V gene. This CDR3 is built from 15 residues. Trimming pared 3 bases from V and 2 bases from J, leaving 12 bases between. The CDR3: CASSFWTGSTDTQYF. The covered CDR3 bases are TGTGCCAGCAGCTTCTGGACTGGCTCCACAGATACG.

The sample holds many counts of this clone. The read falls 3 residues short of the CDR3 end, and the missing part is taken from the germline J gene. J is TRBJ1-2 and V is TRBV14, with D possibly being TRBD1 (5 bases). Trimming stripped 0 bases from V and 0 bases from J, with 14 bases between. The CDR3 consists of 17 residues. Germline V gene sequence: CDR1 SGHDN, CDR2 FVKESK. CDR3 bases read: TGTGCCAGCAGCCAAGATAGGGGAGACAGATCTAACTATGGC. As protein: CASSQDRGDRSNYG. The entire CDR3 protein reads CASSQDRGDRSNYGYTF.

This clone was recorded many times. The part of the CDR3 DNA that was read is TGTGCCAGCAGCTCGGGACAGGGGAACTATGGC. Amino acids: CASSSGQGNYG. The full CDR3 reads CASSSGQGNYGYTF. The rearrangement links TRBV11-2 to TRBJ1-2; TRBD1 matches at 10 bases. Coverage ceases 3 residues before the CDR3 finishes, and the germline J gene fills in the end. Germline V gene data show CDR1 as SGHAT and CDR2 as FQNNGV. Trimming cost V 4 bases and J 2 bases; bases outside gene matches: 1. The CDR3 is 14 amino acids.